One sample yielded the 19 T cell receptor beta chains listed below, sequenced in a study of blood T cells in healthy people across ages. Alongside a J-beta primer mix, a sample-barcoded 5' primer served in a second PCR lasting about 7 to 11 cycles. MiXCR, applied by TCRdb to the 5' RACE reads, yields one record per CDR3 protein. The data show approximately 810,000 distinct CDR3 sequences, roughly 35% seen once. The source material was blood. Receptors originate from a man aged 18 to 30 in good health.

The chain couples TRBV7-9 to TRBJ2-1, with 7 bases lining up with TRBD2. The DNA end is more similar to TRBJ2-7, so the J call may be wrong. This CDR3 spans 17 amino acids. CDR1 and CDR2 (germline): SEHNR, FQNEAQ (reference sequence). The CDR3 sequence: CASSSTGLTSSYNEQYF. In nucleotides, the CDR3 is TGTGCCAGCAGCTCGACGGGACTAACGAGCTCCTACAATGAGCAGTACTTC.

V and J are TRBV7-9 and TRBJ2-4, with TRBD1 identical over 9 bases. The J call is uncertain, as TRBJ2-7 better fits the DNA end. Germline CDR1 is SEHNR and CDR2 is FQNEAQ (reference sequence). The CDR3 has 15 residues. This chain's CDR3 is CASSRPWDREDEQYF. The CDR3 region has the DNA TGTGCCAGCAGCCGTCCTTGGGACAGGGAGGACGAGCAGTACTTC.

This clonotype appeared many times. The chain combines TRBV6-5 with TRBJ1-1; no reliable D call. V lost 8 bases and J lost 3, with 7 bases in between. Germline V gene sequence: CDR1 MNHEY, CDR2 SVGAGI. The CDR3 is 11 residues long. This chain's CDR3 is CASVRHTEAFF. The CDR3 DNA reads TGTGCCAGCGTGCGTCACACTGAAGCTTTCTTT.

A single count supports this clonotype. CDR3 region: CSVSSGTSVYNEQFF. The CDR3 nucleotides read TGCAGTGTTAGTTCCGGGACTAGCGTCTACAATGAGCAGTTCTTC. The V gene is TRBV20-1, the J gene TRBJ2-1, with 10 bases fitting TRBD2. Germline lookup yields CDR1 DFQATT and CDR2 SNEGSKA (reference sequence). The V segment lost 7 bases and the J segment 3 bases; nucleotides outside the gene matches: 9. This CDR3 contains 15 residues.

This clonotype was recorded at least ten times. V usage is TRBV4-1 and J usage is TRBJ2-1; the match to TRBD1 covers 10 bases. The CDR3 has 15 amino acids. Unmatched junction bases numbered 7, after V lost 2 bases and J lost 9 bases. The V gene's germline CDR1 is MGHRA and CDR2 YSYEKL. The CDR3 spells CASSQSWTGGSEQFF. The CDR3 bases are TGCGCCAGCAGCCAATCGTGGACAGGGGGATCTGAGCAGTTCTTC.

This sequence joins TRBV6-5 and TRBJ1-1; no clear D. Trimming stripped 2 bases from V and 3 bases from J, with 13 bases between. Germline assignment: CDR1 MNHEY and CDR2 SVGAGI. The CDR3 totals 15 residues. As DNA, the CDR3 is TGTGCCAGCAGTTACAAGTTGGGGTTTGACACTGAAGCTTTCTTT. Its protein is CASSYKLGFDTEAFF.

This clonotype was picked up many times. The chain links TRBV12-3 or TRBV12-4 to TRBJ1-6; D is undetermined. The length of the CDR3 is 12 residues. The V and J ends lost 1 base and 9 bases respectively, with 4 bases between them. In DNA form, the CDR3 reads TGTGCCAGCAGTTTAGGCCCTTCACCCCTCCACTTT. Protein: CASSLGPSPLHF.

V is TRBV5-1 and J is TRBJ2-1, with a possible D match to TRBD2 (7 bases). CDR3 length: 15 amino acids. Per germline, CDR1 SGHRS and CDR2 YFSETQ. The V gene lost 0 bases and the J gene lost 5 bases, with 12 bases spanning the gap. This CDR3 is CASSLVTGTNNEQFF. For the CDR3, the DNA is TGCGCCAGCAGCTTGGTCACAGGGACTAACAATGAGCAGTTCTTC.

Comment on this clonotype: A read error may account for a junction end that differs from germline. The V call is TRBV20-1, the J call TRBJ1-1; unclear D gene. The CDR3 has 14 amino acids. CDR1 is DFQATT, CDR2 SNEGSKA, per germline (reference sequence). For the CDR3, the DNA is TGCAGTACTAGAGCCGGGCCTTCGAACACTGAAGCTTTCTTT. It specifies CSTRAGPSNTEAFF.

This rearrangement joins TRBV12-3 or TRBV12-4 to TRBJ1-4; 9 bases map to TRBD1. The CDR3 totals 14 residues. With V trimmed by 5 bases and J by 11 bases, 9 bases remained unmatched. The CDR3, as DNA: TGTGCCAGCAGTCCCGGGACAGGGATGGGGAAACTGTTTTTT. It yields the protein CASSPGTGMGKLFF.

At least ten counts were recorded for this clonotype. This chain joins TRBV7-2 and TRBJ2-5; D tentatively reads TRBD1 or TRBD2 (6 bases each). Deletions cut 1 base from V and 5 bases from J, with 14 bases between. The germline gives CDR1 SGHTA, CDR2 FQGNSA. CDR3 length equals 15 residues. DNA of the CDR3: TGTGCCAGCAGCTTAGACCCGGGGGCAACGGAGACCCAGTACTTC. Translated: CASSLDPGATETQYF.

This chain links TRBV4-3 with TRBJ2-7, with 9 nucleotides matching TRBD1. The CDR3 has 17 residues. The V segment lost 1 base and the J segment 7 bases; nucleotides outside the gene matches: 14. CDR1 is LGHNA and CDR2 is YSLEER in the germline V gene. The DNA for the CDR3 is TGCGCCAGCAGCCAAGTCCTAGGGACAGGGAGTGGGAATGAGCAGTACTTC. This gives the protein CASSQVLGTGSGNEQYF.

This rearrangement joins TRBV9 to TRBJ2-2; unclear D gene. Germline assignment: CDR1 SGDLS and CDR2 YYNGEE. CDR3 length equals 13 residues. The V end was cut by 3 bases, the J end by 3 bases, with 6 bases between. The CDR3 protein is CASSGSHTGELFF. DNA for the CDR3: TGTGCCAGCAGCGGGTCGCACACCGGGGAGCTGTTTTTT.

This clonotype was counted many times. The CDR3 DNA sequence: TGCAGTGCTAGAGATCTAGGGGGGCTGCGACTCGATACGCAGTATTTT. As protein: CSARDLGGLRLDTQYF. The chain recombines TRBV20-1 with TRBJ2-3; D may be TRBD1 or TRBD2 (6 bases each). CDR3 length equals 16 residues. Germline V CDR1 and CDR2: DFQATT, SNEGSKA (reference sequence). With 0 bases removed from V and 6 bases from J, the gap between germline ends came to 19 bases.

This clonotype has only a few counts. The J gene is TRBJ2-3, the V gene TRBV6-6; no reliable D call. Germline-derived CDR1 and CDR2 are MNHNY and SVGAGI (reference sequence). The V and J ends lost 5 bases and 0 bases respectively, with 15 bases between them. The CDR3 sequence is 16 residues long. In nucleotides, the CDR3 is TGTGCCAGCAGTCTACCCGTTCATTTGAGCACAGATACGCAGTATTTT. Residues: CASSLPVHLSTDTQYF.

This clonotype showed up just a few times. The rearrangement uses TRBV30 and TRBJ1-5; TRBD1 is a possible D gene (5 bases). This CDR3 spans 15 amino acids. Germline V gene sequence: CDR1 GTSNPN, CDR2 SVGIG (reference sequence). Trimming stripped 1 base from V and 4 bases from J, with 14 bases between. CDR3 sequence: CAWSAGLGTNQPQHF. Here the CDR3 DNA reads TGTGCCTGGAGTGCCGGGTTGGGGACGAATCAGCCCCAGCATTTT.

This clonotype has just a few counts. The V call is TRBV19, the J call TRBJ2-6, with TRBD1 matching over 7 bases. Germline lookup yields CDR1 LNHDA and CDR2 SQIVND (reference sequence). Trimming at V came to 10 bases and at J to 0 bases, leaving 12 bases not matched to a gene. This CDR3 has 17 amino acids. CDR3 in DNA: TGTGCCACCCTGGGACAGCAAAGCACCTCTGGGGCCAACGTCCTGACTTTC. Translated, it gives CATLGQQSTSGANVLTF.

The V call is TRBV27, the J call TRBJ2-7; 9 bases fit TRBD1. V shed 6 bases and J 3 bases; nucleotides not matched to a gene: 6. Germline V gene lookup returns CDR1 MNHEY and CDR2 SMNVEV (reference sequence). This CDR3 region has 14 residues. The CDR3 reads CASRPGQGGYEQYF. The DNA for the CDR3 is TGTGCCAGCAGGCCGGGACAGGGCGGCTACGAGCAGTACTTC.

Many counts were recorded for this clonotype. The CDR3: CSASKSGGGQETQYF. The CDR3 DNA reads TGCAGTGCTAGTAAAAGTGGAGGCGGACAAGAGACCCAGTACTTC. The rearrangement links TRBV20-1 to TRBJ2-5, with D possibly matching TRBD2 (5 bases). Germline V gives CDR1 DFQATT, CDR2 SNEGSKA (reference sequence). V lost 3 bases and J 2 bases, leaving 16 bases between the germline ends. This CDR3 is 15 amino acids long.